Listed below are T cell receptor beta chains from one sample, sequenced in a study of PD-L1 blockade in urothelial cancer. The table came from immunoSEQ multiplex PCR; TCRdb's copy has only in-frame clones and leaves some out. The table lists about 56,000 clones, 85% to 90% of them singletons, with approximately 14% in the top ten. The sequencing here drew on PBMCs, taken around atezolizumab (anti-PD-L1) treatment. The receptor source for this set is a man between 65 and 85 years old with urothelial cancer. Both conserved end residues are part of each CDR3. D genes are given only for firm matches. Rows may omit the clone size; those that give it use once, few, many or a size class.

>-|TRBD1|TRBJ2-5|TRBV19
TGTGCCTTACCCGGGGCAGGGGGCGGGCAAGAGACCCAGTACTTC
CALPGAGGGQETQYF
>-|-|TRBJ1-1|TRBV27
TGTGCCAGCAGTTTGCGAATGAACACTGAAGCTTTCTTT
CASSLRMNTEAFF
>-|TRBD2|TRBJ2-3|TRBV7-2
TGTGCCAGCAGCCAGGGACTAGCGGGAGGTACAGATACGCAGTATTTT
CASSQGLAGGTDTQYF
>once|-|TRBJ1-4|TRBV2
TGTGCCAGCAGCCTTGCGGGTTCAACTAATGAAAAACTGTTTTTT
CASSLAGSTNEKLFF
>few|TRBD2|TRBJ2-5|TRBV7-3
TGTGCCAGCAGCCTCGGGGCGGGAGGGCCGGAGACCCAGTACTTC
CASSLGAGGPETQYF
>once|TRBD2|TRBJ2-5|TRBV6-6
TGTGCCAGCATTGGGACTAGATGGGAAGAGACCCAGTACTTC
CASIGTRWEETQYF
>-|-|TRBJ2-5|TRBV29-1
TGCAGCGTTGTCAGGCGAGAGACCCAGTACTTC
CSVVRRETQYF
>-|-|TRBJ1-1|TRBV7-9
TGTGCCAGCAGCTCCACCCAGTTTACAGACGTGAACACTGAAGCTTTCTTT
CASSSTQFTDVNTEAFF
>-|-|TRBJ1-5|TRBV30
TGTGCCTGGAGTACAGGGTTCGATCAGCCCCAGCATTTT
CAWSTGFDQPQHF
>-|TRBD1|TRBJ2-1|TRBV9
TGTGCCAGCAGCACCAGACAGGGGGCTTACTACAATGAGCAGTTCTTC
CASSTRQGAYYNEQFF
>-|TRBD2|TRBJ2-5|TRBV19
TGTGCCAGTAGTATTACTAGCGGTTCCCAAGAGACCCAGTACTTC
CASSITSGSQETQYF
>few|TRBD2|TRBJ2-2|TRBV15
TGTGCCACCAGCAGATCCAGCGGGAGCGGCTACGGGGAGCTGTTTTTT
CATSRSSGSGYGELFF
>-|TRBD2|TRBJ2-1|TRBV7-7
TGTGCCAGCAGCTTAGGGCTAGCGGACTACAATGAGCAGTTCTTC
CASSLGLADYNEQFF
>-|-|TRBJ1-1|TRBV6-6
TGTGCCAGCACCCTCTCGGGACAAATGAACACTGAAGCTTTCTTT
CASTLSGQMNTEAFF
>-|-|TRBJ2-5|TRBV7-2
TGTGCCAGCAGCGGGGACTCTGGGCCAGAGACCCAGTACTTC
CASSGDSGPETQYF
>-|-|TRBJ1-1|TRBV19
TGTGCCAGTAGTAGTTTTCGGGGTTATACTGAAGCTTTCTTT
CASSSFRGYTEAFF
>-|-|TRBJ2-2|TRBV19
TGTGCCAGTAGGACTAGTATCGGGGAGCTGTTTTTT
CASRTSIGELFF
>-|TRBD2|TRBJ2-1|TRBV5-4
TGTGCCAGCAGCTTAGCGGGAGGGCCCCATGAGCAGTTCTTC
CASSLAGGPHEQFF
>-|-|TRBJ2-1|TRBV25-1
TGTGCCAGTACGGGACAAAGCTCCTACAATGAGCAGTTCTTC
CASTGQSSYNEQFF
>-|TRBD2|TRBJ2-5|TRBV10-1
TGCGCCAGCAGTGAGTCCACTGCGGGAGAGGCGGAGACCCAGTACTTC
CASSESTAGEAETQYF
>-|TRBD1|TRBJ1-2|TRBV6-6
TGTGCCAGCAGTCCGAGGGGGCGTGTCTATGGCTACACCTTC
CASSPRGRVYGYTF
>-|-|TRBJ1-2|TRBV7-2
TGTGCCAGCAGCTTAGCGGGGAGAAGCTATGGCTACACCTTC
CASSLAGRSYGYTF
>-|TRBD2|TRBJ2-1|TRBV5-4
TGTGCCAGCAGCTCAGCCACTAGCGGGAACAATGAGCAGTTCTTC
CASSSATSGNNEQFF